This TCR beta chain was identified during a study of Ad26.COV2.S vaccination and SARS-CoV-2 variants. Overall study context: Of the COV1001 trial arms, the Ad26.COV2.S arm included the donor. Study-level findings and limits: Responses of spike-specific T cells (both CD8+ and CD4+) reportedly showed substantial breadth after vaccination.

The treatment here: about 20 received Ad26.COV2.S at low or high dose, single or two shots; a few received placebo; per-sample allocation not given. Samples analyzed were those drawn on day 63 after the first vaccine or placebo injection. Spike of the Wuhan-strain SARS-CoV-2 was expressed by an Ad26 vector, which formed the vaccine. Germline values: CDR1 SGHRS, CDR2 YFSETQ. V dropped 1 base and J dropped 2; count of bases not matched to a gene: 14. The CDR3 is 19 residues long. The table came from immunoSEQ multiplex PCR; TCRdb's copy has only in-frame clones and leaves some out. The data hold some 390,000 clones, with approximately 90% observed a single time. Turning to this clone: What it binds is unknown.

The sample in question was peripheral blood, obtained in a trial of Ad26.COV2.S vaccine versus placebo. The J gene is TRBJ2-1, the V gene TRBV5-1, with 8 bases matching TRBD2. The receptor was isolated from a person aged 18-60 years who received the Ad26.COV2.S COVID-19 vaccine or a placebo. CDR3 in amino acids: CASSLISWPLAAAYNEQFF. The CDR3 nucleotides are TGCGCCAGCAGCTTGATCTCTTGGCCACTAGCGGCCGCCTACAATGAGCAGTTCTTC.